What follows are 20 T cell receptor beta chains derived from one specimen sequenced in a study of graft-versus-host responses after intestinal transplantation. The antigens of these receptors remain unknown. Repertoires were generated with immunoSEQ multiplex PCR, while TCRdb's copy carries only in-frame clones and drops some. Of 85,000 to 130,000 clones detected, roughly 90% appear once; the ten largest clones hold approximately 0.97%. The sequences come from unstimulated CD4+ T cells sorted from spleen or lymph node cells, collected before intestinal transplant. These receptors were obtained from a human donor who received an intestinal transplant.

This CDR3 is CASNSGTRIFNEQFF. In nucleotides, the CDR3 is TGTGCCAGCAATTCCGGGACTAGAATCTTCAATGAGCAGTTCTTC. This sequence joins TRBV2 and TRBJ2-1; TRBD2 agrees at 8 bases. The V gene's germline CDR1 is SNHLY and CDR2 FYNNEI. V shed 7 bases, J shed 6 bases, and the junction held 11 bases outside the gene matches. This CDR3 region has 15 residues. The full variable domain, its missing parts supplied by reference TRBV2 and TRBJ2-1, is EPEVTQTPSHQVTQMGQEVILRCVPISNHLYFYWYRQILGQKVEFLVSFYNNEISEKSEIFDDQFSVERPDGSNFTLKIRSTKLEDSAMYFCASNSGTRIFNEQFFGPGTRLTVL.

The chain couples TRBV10-2 to TRBJ2-3; TRBD2 agrees at 10 bases. Germline-derived CDR1 and CDR2 are WSHSY and SAAADI. The CDR3 runs 14 residues. V was pared by 5 bases and J by 2 bases, with 1 base of the junction left unmatched. The CDR3: CASSSGRATDTQYF. CDR3 nucleotide sequence: TGCGCCAGCAGTAGCGGGAGGGCCACAGATACGCAGTATTTT.

This clone was found a few times. CDR3 sequence: CASSQEGGLANNNEQFF. CDR3 DNA sequence: TGTGCCAGCAGCCAAGAGGGGGGCCTAGCAAATAACAATGAGCAGTTCTTC. The chain links TRBV4-2 to TRBJ2-1; D may match TRBD1 or TRBD2 (6 bases each). Germline loops: CDR1 LGHNA, CDR2 YNFKEQ. This CDR3 spans 17 amino acids. The ends were cut back, 0 bases at V and 5 bases at J, with 17 bases in the middle.

The chain uses TRBV2 and TRBJ2-5, with 10 bases identical to TRBD2. J was trimmed by 5 bases and V by 2 bases; bases with no gene match: 2. The CDR3 totals 14 residues. The germline V gene has CDR1 SNHLY and CDR2 FYNNEI. The CDR3 protein is CASSETSGKETQYF. CDR3 in DNA: TGTGCCAGCAGTGAAACTAGCGGGAAGGAGACCCAGTACTTC.

The chain employs TRBV5-1 and TRBJ2-2, with D uncertain. CDR3 length: 13 residues. Germline V gene sequence: CDR1 SGHRS, CDR2 YFSETQ. Trimming removed 0 bases from V and 5 bases from J, with 5 bases in between. This chain's CDR3 is CASSLGQTGELFF. The DNA for the CDR3 is TGCGCCAGCAGCTTGGGGCAGACCGGGGAGCTGTTTTTT.

About this clone itself: This same CDR3 is encoded by further DNA sequences in the sample. V gene TRBV11-2 combines with J gene TRBJ1-2, with D maybe TRBD1 (5 bases). The V end lost 3 bases, the J end lost 2 bases, and 7 bases lay between the germline ends. The CDR3 spans 13 residues. Germline CDR1 is SGHAT and CDR2 is FQNNGV. CDR3 loop: CASSLGRNYGYTF. In DNA, the CDR3 is TGTGCCAGCAGCTTGGGACGGAACTATGGCTACACCTTC.

The chain recombines TRBV30 with TRBJ1-5; TRBD1 agrees at 7 bases. This CDR3 comprises 13 residues. Germline loops: CDR1 GTSNPN, CDR2 SVGIG (reference sequence). V was clipped by 1 base and J by 6 bases; unmatched bases: 3. CDR3 nucleotide sequence: TGTGCCTGGAGTGGAGCAGGGGGTCAGCCCCAGCATTTT. Translated, it gives CAWSGAGGQPQHF.

This clone is medium-sized within its sample. The V and J genes are TRBV2 and TRBJ1-4; maybe TRBD1 (5 bases). This CDR3 has 17 residues. CDR1 and CDR2 (germline): SNHLY, FYNNEI. Trimming removed 5 bases from V and 0 bases from J, with 16 bases in between. The CDR3 sequence is CASSYNVVRATNEKLFF. In nucleotides, the CDR3 is TGTGCCAGCAGTTATAATGTTGTCAGGGCAACTAATGAAAAACTGTTTTTT.

The V call is TRBV28, the J call TRBJ1-2; tentative D call: TRBD1 (6 bases). This CDR3 comprises 14 residues. Trimming cost V 2 bases and J 6 bases, with 13 bases left between them. CDR1 and CDR2 from the germline V gene are MDHEN and SYDVKM. The CDR3 DNA is TGTGCCAGCAGTTTAGGGGGCGTAGTGAATGGCTACACCTTC. Translation gives CASSLGGVVNGYTF.

The chain is built from TRBV25-1 and TRBJ2-5, with D perhaps matching TRBD2 (6 bases). The CDR3 has 14 amino acids. Germline CDR1 and CDR2: MGHDK and SYGVNS. V lost 3 bases, J lost 3 bases, and 11 bases lay in between. Here the CDR3 reads CASSEGGQKETQYF. CDR3 nucleotides: TGTGCCAGCAGTGAGGGGGGTCAGAAAGAGACCCAGTACTTC.

The chain employs TRBV6-6 and TRBJ1-5; 11 bases are a match to TRBD1. This CDR3 has 13 amino acids. Trimming at V came to 6 bases and at J to 16 bases, leaving 11 bases not matched to a gene. Per germline, CDR1 MNHNY and CDR2 SVGAGI (reference sequence). CDR3 nucleotides: TGTGCCAGCAGCCCCATAGGACAGGGGGCGAGACATTTT. Its protein is CASSPIGQGARHF.

This clone was observed a single time. The genes are TRBV6-5 and TRBJ2-1, with D tentatively TRBD2 (7 bases). This CDR3 comprises 15 residues. V lost 6 bases to trimming and J lost 7 bases, with 19 bases between them. Germline values: CDR1 MNHEY, CDR2 SVGAGI. This CDR3 is CASRRGEQGKNEQFF. The DNA of the CDR3 is TGTGCCAGCAGACGGGGGGAGCAGGGGAAGAATGAGCAGTTCTTC.

This clone was seen a handful of times. The CDR3 spells CASAAIFSGANVLTF. The CDR3 region has the DNA TGTGCCAGCGCAGCGATCTTCTCTGGGGCCAACGTCCTGACTTTC. The rearrangement joins TRBV6-5 to TRBJ2-6; no clear D gene. Germline V gives CDR1 MNHEY, CDR2 SVGAGI. CDR3 size: 15 residues. Trimming left V 8 bases short and J 0 bases short, with 11 bases between.

The chain combines TRBV5-4 with TRBJ1-2; 10 bases align to TRBD1. The germline CDR1 and CDR2 sequences are SGHNT and YYREEE (reference sequence). V gave up 4 bases and J gave up 5 bases; unmatched junction bases: 11. This CDR3 is built from 16 residues. The CDR3 nucleotides are TGTGCCAGCAGCGCGCCTATCGGGACAGGGGAATATGGCTACACCTTC. Translated: CASSAPIGTGEYGYTF.

This clone showed up just once. The J gene is TRBJ2-5, the V gene TRBV6-5; 12 bases agree with TRBD2. Looked up from germline, CDR1 is MNHEY and CDR2 is SVGAGI. The CDR3 consists of 14 residues. With V trimmed by 6 bases and J by 7 bases, 6 bases remained unmatched. The CDR3 bases are TGTGCCAGCAGCCGACTAGCGGGAGATGGGACCCAGTACTTC. This codes for CASSRLAGDGTQYF.

The rearrangement joins TRBV9 to TRBJ1-6; weak D call: TRBD1 (5 bases). With 2 bases removed from V and 8 bases from J, the gap between germline ends came to 11 bases. The CDR3 runs 14 residues. The germline V gene has CDR1 SGDLS and CDR2 YYNGEE. The CDR3 loop reads CASSVSGLDSPLHF. Written as DNA, the CDR3 is TGTGCCAGCAGCGTGTCAGGGCTTGATTCACCCCTCCACTTT.

The chain recombines TRBV5-6 with TRBJ2-5; D tentatively reads TRBD1 or TRBD2 (6 bases each). The CDR3 covers 13 residues. Trimming removed 0 bases from V and 11 bases from J, with 14 bases in between. Germline loops: CDR1 SGHDT, CDR2 YYEEEE. The DNA of the CDR3 is TGTGCCAGCAGCTTGGGAGGAGGGGGAGAGCAGTACTTC. This encodes CASSLGGGGEQYF.

The chain couples TRBV15 to TRBJ2-7; maybe TRBD1 (5 bases). Per the germline V gene, CDR1 is LNHNV and CDR2 is YYDKDF (reference sequence). The CDR3 spans 14 residues. V gave up 5 bases and J gave up 3 bases, with 14 bases separating them. The DNA of the CDR3 is TGTGCCACCAGCCGAGGCGGCAGGGACTACGAGCAGTACTTC. Amino acids: CATSRGGRDYEQYF.

The V call is TRBV6-5, the J call TRBJ1-5; 7 nucleotides align to TRBD1. CDR1 is MNHEY, CDR2 SVGAGI, per germline. J gave up 4 bases and V 10 bases, and 7 bases lay outside the gene matches. The CDR3 extends over 13 amino acids. Here the CDR3 reads CATSRDRNQPQHF. Here the CDR3 DNA reads TGTGCCACCTCCCGGGACAGAAATCAGCCCCAGCATTTT.

This clone has just a few counts. Mismatch with germline at one junction end may stem from a read error. The gene calls are TRBV5-5 and TRBJ2-7, with 12 bases identical to TRBD2. Germline V gene sequence: CDR1 SGHKS, CDR2 YYEKEE (reference sequence). CDR3 size: 13 residues. The CDR3 DNA is TGTGCCAGCAGCAAGACTAGCGGGGGAGAGCCGGGCTTC. This gives the protein CASSKTSGGEPGF.